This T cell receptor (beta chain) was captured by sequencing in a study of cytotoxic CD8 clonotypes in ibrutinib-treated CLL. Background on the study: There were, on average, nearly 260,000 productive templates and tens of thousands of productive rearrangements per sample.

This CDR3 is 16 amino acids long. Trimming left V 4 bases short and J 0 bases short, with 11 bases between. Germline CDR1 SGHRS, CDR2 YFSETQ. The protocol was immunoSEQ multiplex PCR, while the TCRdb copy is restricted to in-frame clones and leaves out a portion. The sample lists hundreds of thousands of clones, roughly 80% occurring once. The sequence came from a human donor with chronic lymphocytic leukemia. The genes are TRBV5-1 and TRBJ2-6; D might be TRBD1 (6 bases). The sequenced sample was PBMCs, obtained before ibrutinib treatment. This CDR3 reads CASSITGNSGANVLTF. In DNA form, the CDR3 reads TGCGCCAGCAGCATAACAGGGAACTCTGGGGCCAACGTCCTGACTTTC.